Shown below are 10 T cell receptor beta chains from a single sample sequenced in a study of blood T cell repertoires in COVID-19. Measured with immunoSEQ multiplex PCR; TCRdb has only the in-frame clones, and not every one. Of some 90,000 clones in the sample, 83% were seen once. Sequencing was carried out using peripheral blood. The origin of the receptors is a human donor in a cohort sampled during active COVID-19.

The chain has TRBV24-1 and TRBJ2-7; D gene uncertain. The CDR3 contains 13 residues. Deletions cut 3 bases from V and 3 bases from J, with 8 bases between. Germline values: CDR1 KGHDR, CDR2 SFDVKD. This chain's CDR3 is CATSDEARYEQYF. The CDR3 region has the DNA TGTGCCACCAGTGATGAAGCTCGCTACGAGCAGTACTTC.

This chain's CDR3 is CASSQDVVLGGGLAKNIQYF. The CDR3 DNA sequence: TGTGCCAGCAGCCAAGATGTAGTCCTCGGGGGAGGGTTGGCCAAAAACATTCAGTACTTC. The chain recombines TRBV4-2 with TRBJ2-4, with 7 bases aligning to TRBD2. Germline values: CDR1 LGHNA, CDR2 YNFKEQ. The CDR3 runs 20 residues. The ends lost 0 bases at V and 1 base at J; junction bases unmatched: 15.

This chain links TRBV6-2 or TRBV6-3 with TRBJ1-4; no firm D call. CDR3 length equals 17 residues. V lost 0 bases and J 0 bases, leaving 11 bases between the germline ends. CDR1 is MNHEY, CDR2 SVGEGT, per germline. CDR3 coding DNA: TGTGCCAGCAGTTACTCGAGAGAAAGTTCAACTAATGAAAAACTGTTTTTT. Amino acid sequence: CASSYSRESSTNEKLFF.

The rearrangement joins TRBV5-1 to TRBJ1-4; TRBD1 might be the D (6 bases). CDR1 and CDR2 from the germline V gene are SGHRS and YFSETQ. The CDR3 runs to 16 residues. V shed 3 bases and J shed 8 bases, with 20 bases lying between them. CDR3 in DNA: TGCGCCAGCAGCTCCCGGGACACCACAAGCGACGAAAAACTGTTTTTT. It is translated as CASSSRDTTSDEKLFF.

The chain employs TRBV6-5 and TRBJ1-6, with D possibly matching TRBD1 (5 bases). CDR1 MNHEY and CDR2 SVGAGI come from the germline V gene. Trimming shortened V by 4 bases and J by 7 bases, and 17 bases separated the two germline ends. The CDR3 totals 16 residues. The CDR3 protein is CASSFGWQGANSPLHF. CDR3 coding DNA: TGTGCCAGCAGTTTCGGATGGCAGGGCGCCAATTCACCCCTCCACTTT.

The CDR3 DNA is TGTGCCAGCAGAGTCCCCGGCTACGAGCAGTACTTC. It yields the protein CASRVPGYEQYF. V usage is TRBV27 and J usage is TRBJ2-7; D is ambiguous. Germline values: CDR1 MNHEY, CDR2 SMNVEV (reference sequence). V was pared by 6 bases and J by 3 bases, with 9 bases between. The CDR3 length is 12 residues.

The chain has TRBV10-3 and TRBJ1-1, with 7 bases matching TRBD1. Trimming took 10 bases from V and 1 from J; bases not matched to a gene: 15. This CDR3 region has 16 residues. In germline, CDR1 is ENHRY, CDR2 SYGVKD. The CDR3 loop reads CATSGQPRGENTEAFF. The CDR3 nucleotides are TGTGCCACCTCGGGACAGCCCAGGGGGGAGAACACTGAAGCTTTCTTT.

The chain couples TRBV5-1 to TRBJ2-5; the D is unclear. In germline, CDR1 is SGHRS, CDR2 YFSETQ. V gave up 5 bases and J gave up 1 base, with 15 bases separating them. The CDR3 length is 15 residues. The CDR3 region is CASSRDSFFQETQYF. The CDR3 nucleotides read TGCGCCAGCAGTCGCGACTCGTTCTTCCAAGAGACCCAGTACTTC.

This rearrangement joins TRBV2 to TRBJ2-3; a weak D match, TRBD1 (6 bases). The CDR3 sequence is 13 residues long. The germline CDR1 and CDR2 sequences are SNHLY and FYNNEI. Trimming pared 8 bases from V and 3 bases from J, leaving 12 bases between. CDR3 sequence (DNA): TGTGCCAGCCGCACAGGGTGGACAGATACGCAGTATTTT. Encoded protein: CASRTGWTDTQYF.

The chain carries TRBV6-6 and TRBJ1-1; D is uncertain. CDR3 size: 14 residues. Trimming stripped 2 bases from V and 1 base from J, with 8 bases between. CDR1 and CDR2 from the germline V gene are MNHNY and SVGAGI (reference sequence). The DNA for the CDR3 is TGTGCCAGCAGTTACCCCCCGTCGAACACTGAAGCTTTCTTT. Its translation: CASSYPPSNTEAFF.